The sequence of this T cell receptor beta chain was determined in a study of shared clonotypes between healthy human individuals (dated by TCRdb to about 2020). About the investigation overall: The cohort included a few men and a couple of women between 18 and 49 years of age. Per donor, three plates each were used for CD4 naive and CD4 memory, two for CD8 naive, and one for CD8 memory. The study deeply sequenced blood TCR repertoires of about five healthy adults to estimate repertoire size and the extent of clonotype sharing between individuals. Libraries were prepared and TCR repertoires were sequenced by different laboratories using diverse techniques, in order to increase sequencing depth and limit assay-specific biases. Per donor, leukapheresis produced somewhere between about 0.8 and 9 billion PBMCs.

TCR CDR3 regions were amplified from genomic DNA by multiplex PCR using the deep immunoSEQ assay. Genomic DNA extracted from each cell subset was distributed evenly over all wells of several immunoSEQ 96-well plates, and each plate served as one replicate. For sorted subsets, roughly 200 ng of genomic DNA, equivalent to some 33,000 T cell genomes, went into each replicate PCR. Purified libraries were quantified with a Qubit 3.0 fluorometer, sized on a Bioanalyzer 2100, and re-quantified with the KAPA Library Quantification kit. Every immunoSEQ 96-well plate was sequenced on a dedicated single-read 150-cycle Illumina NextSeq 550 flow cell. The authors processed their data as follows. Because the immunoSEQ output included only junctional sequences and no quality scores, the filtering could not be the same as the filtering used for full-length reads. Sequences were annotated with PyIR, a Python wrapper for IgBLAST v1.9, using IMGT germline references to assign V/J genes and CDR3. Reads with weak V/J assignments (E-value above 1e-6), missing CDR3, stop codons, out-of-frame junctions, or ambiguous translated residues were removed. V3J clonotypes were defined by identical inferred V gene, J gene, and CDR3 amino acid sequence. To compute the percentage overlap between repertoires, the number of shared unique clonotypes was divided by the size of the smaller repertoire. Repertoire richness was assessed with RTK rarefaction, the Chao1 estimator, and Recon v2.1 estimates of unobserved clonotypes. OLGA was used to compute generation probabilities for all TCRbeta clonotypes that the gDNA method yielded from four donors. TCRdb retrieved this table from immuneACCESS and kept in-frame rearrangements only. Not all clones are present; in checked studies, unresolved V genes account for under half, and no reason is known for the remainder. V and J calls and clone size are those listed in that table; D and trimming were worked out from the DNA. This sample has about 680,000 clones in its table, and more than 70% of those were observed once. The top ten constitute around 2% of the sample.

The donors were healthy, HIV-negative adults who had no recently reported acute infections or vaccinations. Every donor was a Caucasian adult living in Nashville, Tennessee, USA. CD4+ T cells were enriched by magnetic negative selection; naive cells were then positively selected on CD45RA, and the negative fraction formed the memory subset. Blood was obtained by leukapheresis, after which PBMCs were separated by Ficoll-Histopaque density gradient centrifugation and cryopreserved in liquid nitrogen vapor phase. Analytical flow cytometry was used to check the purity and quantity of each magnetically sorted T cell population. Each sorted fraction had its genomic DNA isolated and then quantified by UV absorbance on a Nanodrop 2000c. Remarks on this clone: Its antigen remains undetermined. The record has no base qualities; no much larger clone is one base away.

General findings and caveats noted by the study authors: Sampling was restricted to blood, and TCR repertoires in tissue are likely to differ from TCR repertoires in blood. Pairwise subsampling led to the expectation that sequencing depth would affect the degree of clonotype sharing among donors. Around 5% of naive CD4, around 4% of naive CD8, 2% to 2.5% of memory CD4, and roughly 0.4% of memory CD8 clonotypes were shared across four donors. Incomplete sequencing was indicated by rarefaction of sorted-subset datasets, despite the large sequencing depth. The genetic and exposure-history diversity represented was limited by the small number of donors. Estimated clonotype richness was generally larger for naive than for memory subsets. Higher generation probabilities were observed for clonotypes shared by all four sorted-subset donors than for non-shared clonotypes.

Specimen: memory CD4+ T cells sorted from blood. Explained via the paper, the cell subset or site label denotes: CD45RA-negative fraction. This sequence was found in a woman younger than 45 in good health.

CDR3 sequence: CASSLSDSPFF. The nucleotides read TGTGCCAGCAGCCTATCCGACAGCCCTTTCTTT. This receptor chain uses TRBV28 and TRBJ1-1; a tentative D match to TRBD1 spans 5 bases. The CDR3 goes from the cysteine to the phenylalanine over 11 residues. The sequence is cut down to CDR3 DNA, 33 bases in frame from base 1. Taken from the germline V gene, the CDR1 and CDR2 loops are MDHEN and SYDVKM. Cut back by 6 bases and 12 bases, the V and J ends lie 14 bases apart.